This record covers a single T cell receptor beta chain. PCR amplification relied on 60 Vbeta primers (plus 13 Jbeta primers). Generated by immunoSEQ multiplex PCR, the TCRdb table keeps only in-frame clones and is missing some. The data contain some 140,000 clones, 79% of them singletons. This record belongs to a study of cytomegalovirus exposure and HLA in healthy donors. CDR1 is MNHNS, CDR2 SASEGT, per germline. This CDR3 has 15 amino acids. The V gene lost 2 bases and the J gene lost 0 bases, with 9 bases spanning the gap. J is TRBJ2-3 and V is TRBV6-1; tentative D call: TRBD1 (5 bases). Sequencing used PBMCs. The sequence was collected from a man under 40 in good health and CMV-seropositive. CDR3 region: CASSEWTSSTDTQYF. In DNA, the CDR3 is TGTGCCAGCAGTGAATGGACATCTAGCACAGATACGCAGTATTTT.